This entry concerns a single T cell receptor beta chain. Its antigen is not identified. This entry is derived from a study of blood T cells in healthy people across ages. Trimming at V came to 3 bases and at J to 7 bases, leaving 9 bases not matched to a gene. This CDR3 is built from 16 residues. From germline, CDR1 is MNHEY and CDR2 SMNVEV (reference sequence). Study results and caveats: TCR beta diversity correlated strongly with naive T cell percentage.

Per sample, a minimum of 6.5 million PBMCs were isolated. The authors ran a second PCR of 7 to 11 cycles using a sample-barcoded 5' primer and a J-beta primer mix. The template-switch adaptor, which had 12 random nucleotides, put a tag on each cDNA molecule. MiXCR, applied by TCRdb to the 5' RACE reads, yields one record per CDR3 protein. The table lists approximately 1,000,000 distinct CDR3 sequences, 30% to 40% of them singletons. What was sequenced was blood. This chain joins TRBV27 and TRBJ2-7; the match to TRBD2 covers 13 bases. This receptor was taken from a man aged 18 to 35 in good health. This chain's CDR3 is CASSFGTSGAYNEQYF. CDR3 sequence (DNA): TGTGCCAGCAGTTTTGGGACTAGCGGGGCATACAATGAGCAGTACTTC.